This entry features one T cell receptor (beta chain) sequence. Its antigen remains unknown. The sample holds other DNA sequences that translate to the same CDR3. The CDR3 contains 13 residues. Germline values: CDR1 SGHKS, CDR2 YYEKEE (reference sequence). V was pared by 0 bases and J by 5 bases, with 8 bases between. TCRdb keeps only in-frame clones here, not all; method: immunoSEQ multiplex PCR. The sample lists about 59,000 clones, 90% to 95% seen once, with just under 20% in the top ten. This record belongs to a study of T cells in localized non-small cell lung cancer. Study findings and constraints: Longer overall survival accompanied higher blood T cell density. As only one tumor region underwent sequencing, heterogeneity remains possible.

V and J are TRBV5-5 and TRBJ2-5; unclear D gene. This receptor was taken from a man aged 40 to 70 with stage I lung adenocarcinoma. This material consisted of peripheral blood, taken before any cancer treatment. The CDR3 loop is CASSLAQGETQYF. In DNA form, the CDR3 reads TGTGCCAGCAGCTTGGCCCAAGGGGAGACCCAGTACTTC. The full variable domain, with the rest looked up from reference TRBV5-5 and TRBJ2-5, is DAGVTQSPTHLIKTRGQQVTLRCSPISGHKSVSWYQQVLGQGPQFIFQYYEKEERGRGNFPDRFSARQFPNYSSELNVNALLLGDSALYLCASSLAQGETQYFGPGTRLLVL.